The TCR beta chain under discussion was sequenced for a study of blood T cell repertoires in COVID-19. In the study overall: Acute and convalescent COVID-19 specimens originated in the United States, Italy and Spain. T cells, B-cell-depleted T cells, or PBMCs supplied cDNA or gDNA.

The V end lost 7 bases, the J end lost 1 base, and 11 bases lay between the germline ends. The CDR3 is made up of 13 amino acids. Germline CDR1 is MDHEN and CDR2 is SYDVKM. Original handling: Quantification of nucleated cells was approximated via reference gene primer amplification. The assay was immunoSEQ multiplex PCR, and TCRdb's table has in-frame clones only and misses some. That table furnishes V, J and clone size, whereas the DNA furnished D and trimming. The sample lists 280,000 or so clones, around 89% occurring once. This clonotype was sampled from a woman aged 55-75 years with acute or convalescent COVID-19. This chain uses TRBV28 with TRBJ2-7; D not resolved. The sequenced sample consisted of peripheral blood. CDR3 sequence: CASIPAGSYEQYF. CDR3 DNA: TGTGCCAGCATCCCGGCAGGTTCCTACGAGCAGTACTTC.